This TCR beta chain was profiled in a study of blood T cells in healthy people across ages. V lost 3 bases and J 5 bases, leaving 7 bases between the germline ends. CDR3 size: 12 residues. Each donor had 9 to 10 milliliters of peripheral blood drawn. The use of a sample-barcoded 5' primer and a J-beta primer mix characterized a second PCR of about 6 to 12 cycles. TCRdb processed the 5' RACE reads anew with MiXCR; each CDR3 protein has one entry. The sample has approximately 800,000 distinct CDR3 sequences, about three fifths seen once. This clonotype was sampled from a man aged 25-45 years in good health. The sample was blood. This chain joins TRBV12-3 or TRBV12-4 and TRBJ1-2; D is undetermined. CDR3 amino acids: CASSLLLYGYTF. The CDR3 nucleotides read TGTGCCAGCAGTTTGTTGTTATATGGCTACACCTTC.